These T cell receptor beta chains were read from a single sample in a study of CD8 T cell repertoires and HIV-1 epitope variants. These receptors have no identified antigens. TCRdb's table, derived via immunoSEQ multiplex PCR, lists solely in-frame clones and lacks some. In the table there are 4,900 or so clones, roughly two thirds of which are singletons. Specimen: cultured CD8+ T cells derived from PBMCs. The receptors come from a male donor with HIV. The CDR3 runs from the conserved cysteine through the conserved F or W. A D gene is named only where the DNA matches it firmly. The size entry is marked missing in some rows and otherwise reads once, few, many or a size class.

J: TRBJ1-1
size: few
V: TRBV28
D: .
DNA: TGTGCCAGCAGTTTCTCGATACCAGAGGCTGAAGCTTTCTTT
CDR3: CASSFSIPEAEAFF

J: TRBJ2-2
size: .
V: TRBV7-7
D: .
DNA: TGTGCTAGCAGCTATGGGGGACCCGGGGAGCTGTTTTTT
CDR3: CASSYGGPGELFF

J: TRBJ2-5
size: once
V: TRBV7-2
D: .
DNA: TGTGCCAGCAGCGTAACAGGGGGGGAAGAGACCCAGTACTTC
CDR3: CASSVTGGEETQYF

J: TRBJ2-1
size: .
V: TRBV9
D: TRBD2
DNA: TGTGCCAGCAGCGTAGGGGCTAGCGGGGTCGTATACAATGAGCAGTTCTTC
CDR3: CASSVGASGVVYNEQFF

J: TRBJ2-2
size: .
V: TRBV6-5
D: .
DNA: TGTGCCAGCAGACTGGGAGCAAACACCGGGGAGCTGTTTTTT
CDR3: CASRLGANTGELFF

J: TRBJ2-3
size: .
V: TRBV9
D: TRBD1
DNA: TGTGCCAGCAGCGTAGTAGGACAGGACACAGATACGCAGTATTTT
CDR3: CASSVVGQDTDTQYF

J: TRBJ1-2
size: .
V: TRBV5-4
D: TRBD1
DNA: TGTGCCAGCAGCCCGGGGACAGTGAATAACTATGGCTACACCTTC
CDR3: CASSPGTVNNYGYTF

J: TRBJ1-2
size: .
V: TRBV18
D: .
DNA: TGTGCCAGCTCACCAGAATTTGCAGGGGTAGAGGGCTACACCTTC
CDR3: CASSPEFAGVEGYTF

J: TRBJ2-7
size: .
V: TRBV7-9
D: TRBD1
DNA: TGTGCCAGCAGCGAGATTCAGGGGGCGATCAACGAGCAGTACTTC
CDR3: CASSEIQGAINEQYF

J: TRBJ1-2
size: .
V: TRBV28
D: .
DNA: TGTGCCAGCAGTTTCGGGGGGGATGGATATGGCTACACCTTC
CDR3: CASSFGGDGYGYTF

J: TRBJ2-7
size: .
V: TRBV27
D: .
DNA: TGTGCCAGCAGTCGCGATTCGGGCCAATTTTCGGAGCAGTACTTC
CDR3: CASSRDSGQFSEQYF

J: TRBJ2-1
size: .
V: TRBV27
D: TRBD2
DNA: TGTGCCAGCACTTTACTAGCGGGGGGCCCTAATGAGCAGTTCTTC
CDR3: CASTLLAGGPNEQFF

J: TRBJ2-2
size: once
V: TRBV10-1
D: .
DNA: TGCGCCAGCAGTGAGACAGCCACCGGGGAGCTGTTTTTT
CDR3: CASSETATGELFF

J: TRBJ2-7
size: few
V: TRBV27
D: TRBD2
DNA: TGTGCCAGCAGCCCCATCTCTACTAGCGGGAGCTCCTACGAGCAGTACTTC
CDR3: CASSPISTSGSSYEQYF

J: TRBJ1-5
size: .
V: TRBV7-2
D: .
DNA: TGTGCCAGCAGCTTAGCGATCGCGAATCAGCCCCAGCATTTT
CDR3: CASSLAIANQPQHF

J: TRBJ2-1
size: .
V: TRBV7-6
D: .
DNA: TGTGCCAGCAGCTTAGCGCGGGTCGGGAACTCCTACAATGAGCAGTTCTTC
CDR3: CASSLARVGNSYNEQFF

J: TRBJ2-1
size: .
V: TRBV4-1
D: .
DNA: TGCGCCAGCAGCCAAGCGAGCTCCTACAATGAGCAGTTCTTC
CDR3: CASSQASSYNEQFF

J: TRBJ1-5
size: .
V: TRBV19
D: TRBD1
DNA: TGTGCCAGTAGTCCCGACAGGGGTAGTCAGCCCCAGCATTTT
CDR3: CASSPDRGSQPQHF

J: TRBJ2-4
size: few
V: TRBV28
D: TRBD1
DNA: TGTGCCAGCGCGTCCGGGACAGGGGATAAAAACATTCAGTACTTC
CDR3: CASASGTGDKNIQYF

J: TRBJ2-2
size: .
V: TRBV9
D: TRBD2
DNA: TGTGCCAGCAGCGTAGGTGATCGGGGGGGAACCGGGGAGCTGTTTTTT
CDR3: CASSVGDRGGTGELFF